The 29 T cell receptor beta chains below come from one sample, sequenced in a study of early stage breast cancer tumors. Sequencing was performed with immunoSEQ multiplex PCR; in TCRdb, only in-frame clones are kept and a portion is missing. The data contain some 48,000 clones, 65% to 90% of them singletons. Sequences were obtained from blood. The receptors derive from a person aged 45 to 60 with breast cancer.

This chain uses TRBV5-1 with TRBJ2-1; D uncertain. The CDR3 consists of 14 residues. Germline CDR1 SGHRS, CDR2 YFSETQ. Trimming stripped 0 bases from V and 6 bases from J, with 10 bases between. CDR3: CASSLAGRGNEQFF. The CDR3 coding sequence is TGCGCCAGCAGCTTGGCCGGCCGAGGCAATGAGCAGTTCTTC. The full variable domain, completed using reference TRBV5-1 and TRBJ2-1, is KAGVTQTPRYLIKTRGQQVTLSCSPISGHRSVSWYQQTPGQGLQFLFEYFSETQRNKGNFPGRFSGRQFSNSRSEMNVSTLELGDSALYLCASSLAGRGNEQFFGPGTRLTVL.

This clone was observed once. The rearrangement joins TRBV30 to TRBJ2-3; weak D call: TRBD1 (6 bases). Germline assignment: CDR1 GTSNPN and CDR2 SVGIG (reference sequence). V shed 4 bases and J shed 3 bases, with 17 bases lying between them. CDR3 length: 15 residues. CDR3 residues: CAWNPNRVRTDTQYF. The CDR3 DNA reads TGTGCCTGGAACCCTAACAGGGTGAGAACAGATACGCAGTATTTT.

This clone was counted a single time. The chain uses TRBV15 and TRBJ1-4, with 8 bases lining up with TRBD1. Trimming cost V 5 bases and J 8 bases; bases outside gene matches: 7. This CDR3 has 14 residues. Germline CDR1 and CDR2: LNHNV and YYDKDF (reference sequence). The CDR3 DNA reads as TGTGCCACCAGCCTGGACAGGGCGCAGGAAAAACTGTTTTTT. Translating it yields CATSLDRAQEKLFF.

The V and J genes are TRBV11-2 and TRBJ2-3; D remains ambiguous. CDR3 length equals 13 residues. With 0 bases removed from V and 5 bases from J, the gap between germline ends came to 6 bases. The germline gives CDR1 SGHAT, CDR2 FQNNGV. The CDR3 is CASSLDPVDTQYF. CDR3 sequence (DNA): TGTGCCAGCAGCTTAGATCCGGTAGATACGCAGTATTTT.

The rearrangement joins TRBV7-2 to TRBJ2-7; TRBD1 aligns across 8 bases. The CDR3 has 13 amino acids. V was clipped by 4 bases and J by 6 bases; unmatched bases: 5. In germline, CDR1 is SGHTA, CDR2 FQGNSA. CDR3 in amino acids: CASSYRQGPEQYF. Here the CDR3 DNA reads TGTGCCAGCAGCTATAGACAGGGGCCCGAGCAGTACTTC.

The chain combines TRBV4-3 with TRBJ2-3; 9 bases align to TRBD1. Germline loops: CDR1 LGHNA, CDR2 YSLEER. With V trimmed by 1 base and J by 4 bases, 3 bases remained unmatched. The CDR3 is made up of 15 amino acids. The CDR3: CASSQVGTGPDTQYF. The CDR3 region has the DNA TGCGCCAGCAGCCAAGTCGGGACAGGGCCAGATACGCAGTATTTT.

CDR3 amino acids: CASSSSDRAIKLDYGYTF. CDR3 coding DNA: TGTGCCAGCAGCTCGAGCGACAGGGCGATTAAGTTAGACTATGGCTACACCTTC. The chain combines TRBV5-6 with TRBJ1-2; 7 bases fit TRBD1. CDR1 and CDR2 (germline): SGHDT, YYEEEE. This CDR3 region has 18 residues. Trimming removed 3 bases from V and 3 bases from J; junction bases left unmatched: 17.

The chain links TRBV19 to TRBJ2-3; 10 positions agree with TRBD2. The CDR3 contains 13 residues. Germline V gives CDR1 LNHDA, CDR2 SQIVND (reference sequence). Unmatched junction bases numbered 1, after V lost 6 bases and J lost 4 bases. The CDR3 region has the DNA TGTGCCAGTAGACTAGCGGGATCAGATACGCAGTATTTT. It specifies CASRLAGSDTQYF.

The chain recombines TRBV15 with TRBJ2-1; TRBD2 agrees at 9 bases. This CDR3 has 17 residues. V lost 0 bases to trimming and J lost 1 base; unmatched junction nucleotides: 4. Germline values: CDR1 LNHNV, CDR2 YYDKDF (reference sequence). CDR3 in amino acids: CATSRDPGLASYNEQFF. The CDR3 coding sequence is TGTGCCACCAGCAGAGATCCGGGACTAGCTTCCTACAATGAGCAGTTCTTC.

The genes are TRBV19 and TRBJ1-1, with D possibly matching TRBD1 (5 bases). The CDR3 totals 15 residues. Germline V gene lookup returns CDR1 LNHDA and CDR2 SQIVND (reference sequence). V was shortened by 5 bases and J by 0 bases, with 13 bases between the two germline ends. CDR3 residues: CASSVQGTMNTEAFF. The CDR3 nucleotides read TGTGCCAGTAGTGTTCAGGGCACTATGAACACTGAAGCTTTCTTT.

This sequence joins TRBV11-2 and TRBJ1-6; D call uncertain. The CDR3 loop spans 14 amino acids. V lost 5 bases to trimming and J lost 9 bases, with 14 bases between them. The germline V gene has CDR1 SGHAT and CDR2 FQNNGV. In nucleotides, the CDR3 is TGTGCCAGCAGCAAAACCCTCGTCGGTTCACCCCTCCACTTT. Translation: CASSKTLVGSPLHF.

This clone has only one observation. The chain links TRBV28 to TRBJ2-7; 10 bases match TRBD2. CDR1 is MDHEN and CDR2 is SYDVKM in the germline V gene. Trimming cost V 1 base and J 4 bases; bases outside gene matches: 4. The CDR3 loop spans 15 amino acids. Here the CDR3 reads CASSLFPSGGYEQYF. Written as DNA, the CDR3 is TGTGCCAGCAGTTTATTTCCTAGCGGGGGATACGAGCAGTACTTC.

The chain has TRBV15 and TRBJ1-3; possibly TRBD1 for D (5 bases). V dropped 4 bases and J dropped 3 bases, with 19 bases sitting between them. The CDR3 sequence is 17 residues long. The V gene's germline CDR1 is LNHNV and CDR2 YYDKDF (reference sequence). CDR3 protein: CATSIRLKGARGNTIYF. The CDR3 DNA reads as TGTGCCACCAGCATACGGCTAAAAGGGGCCCGTGGAAACACCATATATTTT.

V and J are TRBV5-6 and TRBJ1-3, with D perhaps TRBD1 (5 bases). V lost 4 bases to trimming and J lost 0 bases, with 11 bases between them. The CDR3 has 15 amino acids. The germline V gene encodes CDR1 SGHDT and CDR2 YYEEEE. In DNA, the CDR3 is TGTGCCAGCAGCCAAGAGGGGCCCTCTGGAAACACCATATATTTT. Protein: CASSQEGPSGNTIYF.

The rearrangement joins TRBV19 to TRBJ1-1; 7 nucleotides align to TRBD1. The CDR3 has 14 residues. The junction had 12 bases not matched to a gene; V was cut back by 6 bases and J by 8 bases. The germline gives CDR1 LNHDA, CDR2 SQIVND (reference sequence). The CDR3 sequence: CASSPRTGGLEAFF. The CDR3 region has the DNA TGTGCCAGTAGCCCTAGGACAGGCGGATTAGAAGCTTTCTTT.

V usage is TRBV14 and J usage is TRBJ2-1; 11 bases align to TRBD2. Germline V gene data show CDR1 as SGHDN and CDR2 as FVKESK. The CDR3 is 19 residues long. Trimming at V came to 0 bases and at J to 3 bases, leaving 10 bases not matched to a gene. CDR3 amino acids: CASSQETWSSGRLYNEQFF. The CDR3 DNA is TGTGCCAGCAGCCAAGAAACGTGGTCTAGCGGGAGGCTCTACAATGAGCAGTTCTTC.

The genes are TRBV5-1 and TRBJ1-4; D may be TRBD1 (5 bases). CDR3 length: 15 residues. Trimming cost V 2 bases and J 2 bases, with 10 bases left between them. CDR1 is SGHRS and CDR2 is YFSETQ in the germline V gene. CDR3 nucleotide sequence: TGCGCCAGCAGCTTTATAGCAGGGACTAATGAAAAACTGTTTTTT. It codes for CASSFIAGTNEKLFF.

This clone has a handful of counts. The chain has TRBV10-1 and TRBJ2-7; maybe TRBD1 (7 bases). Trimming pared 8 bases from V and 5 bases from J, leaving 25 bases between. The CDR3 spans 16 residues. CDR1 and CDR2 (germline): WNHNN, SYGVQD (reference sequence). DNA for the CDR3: TGCGCCAGCCAGGGGGGATTCCCGTCATTCAACGACGAGCAGTACTTC. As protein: CASQGGFPSFNDEQYF.

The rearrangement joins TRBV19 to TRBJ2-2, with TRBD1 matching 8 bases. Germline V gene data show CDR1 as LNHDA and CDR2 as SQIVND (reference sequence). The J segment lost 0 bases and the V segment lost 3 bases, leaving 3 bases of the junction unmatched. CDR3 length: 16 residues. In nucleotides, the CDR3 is TGTGCCAGTAGTATCGGGACAGGAGCGAACACCGGGGAGCTGTTTTTT. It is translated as CASSIGTGANTGELFF. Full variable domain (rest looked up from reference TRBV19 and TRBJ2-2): DGGITQSPKYLFRKEGQNVTLSCEQNLNHDAMYWYRQDPGQGLRLIYYSQIVNDFQKGDIAEGYSVSREKKESFPLTVTSAQKNPTAFYLCASSIGTGANTGELFFGEGSRLTVL.

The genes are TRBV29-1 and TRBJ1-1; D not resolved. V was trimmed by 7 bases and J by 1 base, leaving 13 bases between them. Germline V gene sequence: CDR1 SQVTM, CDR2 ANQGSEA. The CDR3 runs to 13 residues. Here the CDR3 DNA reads TGCAGCGGGATCGCGACCGGGAACACTGAAGCTTTCTTT. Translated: CSGIATGNTEAFF.

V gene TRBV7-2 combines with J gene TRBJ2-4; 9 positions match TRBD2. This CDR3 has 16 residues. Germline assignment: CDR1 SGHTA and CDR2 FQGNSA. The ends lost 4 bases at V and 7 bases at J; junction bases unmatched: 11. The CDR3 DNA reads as TGTGCCAGCAGCTCCCAGACAGCGGGGGGTAGGAACATTCAGTACTTC. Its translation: CASSSQTAGGRNIQYF. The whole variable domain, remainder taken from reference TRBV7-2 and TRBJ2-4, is GAGVSQSPSNKVTEKGKDVELRCDPISGHTALYWYRQSLGQGLEFLIYFQGNSAPDKSGLPSDRFSAERTGGSVSTLTIQRTQQEDSAVYLCASSSQTAGGRNIQYFGAGTRLSVL.

CDR3 in DNA: TGTGCCAGCAGCCCCGGACAGGACGAGCAGTACTTC. It codes for CASSPGQDEQYF. The rearrangement joins TRBV5-6 to TRBJ2-7; the match to TRBD1 covers 7 bases. V was pared by 4 bases and J by 5 bases, with 3 bases of the junction left unmatched. The CDR3 covers 12 residues. The germline V gene has CDR1 SGHDT and CDR2 YYEEEE.

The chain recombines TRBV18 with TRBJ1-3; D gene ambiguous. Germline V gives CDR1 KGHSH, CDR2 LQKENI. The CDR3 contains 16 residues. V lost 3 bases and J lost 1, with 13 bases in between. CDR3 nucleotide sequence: TGTGCCAGCTCACCGATGGACGGCCAGTCTGGAAACACCATATATTTT. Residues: CASSPMDGQSGNTIYF. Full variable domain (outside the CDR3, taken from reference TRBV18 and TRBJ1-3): NAGVMQNPRHLVRRRGQEARLRCSPMKGHSHVYWYRQLPEEGLKFMVYLQKENIIDESGMPKERFSAEFPKEGPSILRIQQVVRGDSAAYFCASSPMDGQSGNTIYFGEGSWLTVV.

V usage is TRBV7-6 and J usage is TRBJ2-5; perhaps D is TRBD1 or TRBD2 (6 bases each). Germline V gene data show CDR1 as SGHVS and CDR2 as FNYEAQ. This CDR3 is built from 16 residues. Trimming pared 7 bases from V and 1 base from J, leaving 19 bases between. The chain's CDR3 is CASNKKRGEAQETQYF. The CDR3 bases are TGTGCCAGCAACAAAAAAAGGGGGGAGGCCCAAGAGACCCAGTACTTC.

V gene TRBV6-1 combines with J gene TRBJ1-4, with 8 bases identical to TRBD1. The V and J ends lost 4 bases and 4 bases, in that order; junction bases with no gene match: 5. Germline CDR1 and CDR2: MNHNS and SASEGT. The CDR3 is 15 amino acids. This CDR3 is CASSVQGAVNEKLFF. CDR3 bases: TGTGCCAGCAGTGTCCAGGGGGCAGTTAATGAAAAACTGTTTTTT.

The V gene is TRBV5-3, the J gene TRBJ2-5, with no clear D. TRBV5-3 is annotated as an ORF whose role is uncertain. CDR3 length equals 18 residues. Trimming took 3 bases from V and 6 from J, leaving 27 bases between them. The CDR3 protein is CARSSIKGCWAGKKTQYF. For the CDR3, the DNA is TGTGCCAGAAGCTCGATTAAGGGTTGTTGGGCAGGAAAAAAGACCCAGTACTTC.

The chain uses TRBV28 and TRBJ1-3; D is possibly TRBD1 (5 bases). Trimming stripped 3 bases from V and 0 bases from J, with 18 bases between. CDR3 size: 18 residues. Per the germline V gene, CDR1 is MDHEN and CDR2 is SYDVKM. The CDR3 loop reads CASSLVGTFVYSGNTIYF. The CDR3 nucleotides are TGTGCCAGCAGTTTGGTCGGGACTTTCGTTTACTCTGGAAACACCATATATTTT.

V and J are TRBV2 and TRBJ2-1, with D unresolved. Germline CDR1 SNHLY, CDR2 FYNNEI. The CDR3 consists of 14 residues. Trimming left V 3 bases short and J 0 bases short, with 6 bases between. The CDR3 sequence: CASSDGRSYNEQFF. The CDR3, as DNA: TGTGCCAGCAGTGACGGACGCTCCTACAATGAGCAGTTCTTC.

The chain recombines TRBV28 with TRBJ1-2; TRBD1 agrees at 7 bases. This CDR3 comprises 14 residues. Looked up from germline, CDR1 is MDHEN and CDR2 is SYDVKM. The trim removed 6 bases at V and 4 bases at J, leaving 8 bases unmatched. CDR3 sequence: CASSQRTGGYGYTF. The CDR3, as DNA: TGTGCCAGCAGCCAAAGGACAGGAGGCTATGGCTACACCTTC.